The 10 T cell receptor beta chains in this list originate from one sample, sequenced in a study of T cell changes during pregnancy in multiple sclerosis. The protocol was immunoSEQ multiplex PCR, while the TCRdb copy is restricted to in-frame clones and leaves out a portion. This table holds about 85,000 clones, roughly nine tenths found once. The specimen comprised peripheral blood, sampled in the first trimester of pregnancy. The receptors here all came from a female donor with multiple sclerosis, enrolled in a pregnancy study.

Written as DNA, the CDR3 is TGTGCCAGCACAACCGGAAGAGCGGATGGCTACACCTTC. This translates into CASTTGRADGYTF. The rearrangement links TRBV6-6 to TRBJ1-2; D is unclear. The CDR3 spans 13 residues. Trimming left V 7 bases short and J 6 bases short, with 15 bases between. Germline lookup yields CDR1 MNHNY and CDR2 SVGAGI (reference sequence).

The V call is TRBV18, the J call TRBJ1-3; TRBD1 matches at 10 bases. Germline assignment: CDR1 KGHSH and CDR2 LQKENI. The CDR3 totals 16 residues. Trimming cost V 3 bases and J 3 bases; bases outside gene matches: 5. CDR3 in DNA: TGTGCCAGCTCACCGCTTGGGACAGGGGTTGGAAACACCATATATTTT. Amino acid sequence: CASSPLGTGVGNTIYF.

The chain recombines TRBV6-1 with TRBJ1-1; TRBD1 aligns across 8 bases. Trimming removed 7 bases from V and 0 bases from J; junction bases left unmatched: 4. CDR1 is MNHNS and CDR2 is SASEGT in the germline V gene. This CDR3 has 14 amino acids. CDR3: CASNLDRVNTEAFF. CDR3 DNA: TGTGCCAGCAACCTGGACAGGGTGAACACTGAAGCTTTCTTT.

This chain connects TRBV29-1 to TRBJ1-3, with D unclear. This CDR3 is 12 amino acids long. The V end was cut by 4 bases, the J end by 0 bases, with 4 bases between. Germline V gives CDR1 SQVTM, CDR2 ANQGSEA. CDR3 residues: CSVGSSGNTIYF. The CDR3 DNA sequence: TGCAGCGTTGGTAGCTCTGGAAACACCATATATTTT. The entire variable domain, with the rest obtained from reference TRBV29-1 and TRBJ1-3, is as follows: SAVISQKPSRDICQRGTSLTIQCQVDSQVTMMFWYRQQPGQSLTLIATANQGSEATYESGFVIDKFPISRPNLTFSTLTVSNMSPEDSSIYLCSVGSSGNTIYFGEGSWLTVV.

This clone was counted only a few times. V gene TRBV7-6 combines with J gene TRBJ1-5; 7 nucleotides match TRBD1. CDR1 SGHVS and CDR2 FNYEAQ come from the germline V gene. CDR3 length: 13 amino acids. V trimming: 4 bases; J trimming: 7 bases; junction bases outside the gene matches: 4. The CDR3 region has the DNA TGTGCCAGCAGCTCCGACAGGGAACAGCCCCAGCATTTT. Amino acid sequence: CASSSDREQPQHF.

The gene calls are TRBV28 and TRBJ2-2, with 7 bases that match TRBD2. Germline loops: CDR1 MDHEN, CDR2 SYDVKM. J lost 4 bases, V lost 8 bases, and 7 bases had no gene match. The CDR3 loop spans 14 amino acids. The CDR3 sequence is CASGAGESTGELFF. In DNA form, the CDR3 reads TGTGCCAGCGGGGCGGGAGAAAGCACCGGGGAGCTGTTTTTT.

This clone was found once. The chain uses TRBV11-2 and TRBJ2-5, with 9 bases matching TRBD2. Trimming cost V 1 base and J 5 bases; bases outside gene matches: 11. CDR3 size: 17 residues. Per the germline V gene, CDR1 is SGHAT and CDR2 is FQNNGV. CDR3 in DNA: TGTGCCAGCAGCTTAGGGGATAGCGGGAGAGTCTACGAGACCCAGTACTTC. Translation: CASSLGDSGRVYETQYF.

The chain links TRBV4-3 to TRBJ2-5; D is perhaps TRBD1 (6 bases). CDR3 length: 14 amino acids. V was shortened by 0 bases and J by 4 bases, with 9 bases between the two germline ends. CDR1 and CDR2 from the germline V gene are LGHNA and YSLEER. The CDR3 DNA sequence: TGCGCCAGCAGCCAAGATTGGACAGTAGAGACCCAGTACTTC. This gives the protein CASSQDWTVETQYF.

This sequence joins TRBV7-9 and TRBJ2-3; D perhaps matches TRBD2 (5 bases). Germline V CDR1 and CDR2: SEHNR, FQNEAQ (reference sequence). V dropped 3 bases and J dropped 0 bases, with 10 bases sitting between them. This CDR3 spans 15 amino acids. CDR3 nucleotides: TGTGCCAGCAGCTTTCAGCGGCCGAGCACAGATACGCAGTATTTT. Its protein is CASSFQRPSTDTQYF.

The J gene is TRBJ1-2, the V gene TRBV6-1, with 8 nucleotides matching TRBD1. In germline, CDR1 is MNHNS, CDR2 SASEGT. V shed 3 bases, J shed 4 bases, and the junction held 4 bases outside the gene matches. The CDR3 sequence is 14 residues long. CDR3 in DNA: TGTGCCAGCAGTGATGGACAGGGTGGCTATGGCTACACCTTC. The encoded protein is CASSDGQGGYGYTF.